This T cell receptor (beta chain) was found in a study of blood T cell repertoires in COVID-19. Whole-study context: The study drew acute and convalescent COVID-19 samples from the United States, Italy and Spain. Nucleic acid was either cDNA or gDNA, and it came from T cells, B-cell-depleted T cells, or PBMCs.

CDR3 length: 15 residues. Losses at the gene ends were 1 base for V and 4 bases for J; bases not matched to a gene: 0. CDR1 and CDR2 from the germline V gene are MNHNS and SASEGT. Source study methods: Amplification with reference gene primers provided the estimates of nucleated cell counts. Some clones are missing from TCRdb's copy, which holds only in-frame ones; the method was immunoSEQ multiplex PCR. Clone size and the V and J calls come from that table; the DNA yielded D and trimming. Here the sample spans about 220,000 clones, roughly four fifths being singletons. What was sequenced was peripheral blood. J is TRBJ1-6 and V is TRBV6-1; 8 bases align to TRBD1. This receptor was identified in a woman between 65 and 79 years old with acute or convalescent COVID-19. CDR3 sequence reads: CASSEGQGYNSPLHF. CDR3 coding DNA: TGTGCCAGCAGTGAAGGACAGGGGTATAATTCACCCCTCCACTTT.